These 5 T cell receptor beta chains share one sample of origin, sequenced in a study of shared clonotypes between healthy human individuals. Profiled with immunoSEQ multiplex PCR; TCRdb holds only in-frame clones, not every one. The sample holds around 1,100,000 clones; about 80% are singletons and the top ten take 0.89%. The sequencing input was memory CD4+ T cells from PBMCs. Stated subset: CD45RA-negative fraction. All receptors come from a man younger than 35 in good health. Some clones in this sample may be carry-over from other donors' samples.

The rearrangement links TRBV11-2 to TRBJ2-3; D unresolved. The germline V and J ends were trimmed by 2 bases and 3 bases, with 3 bases remaining between them. This CDR3 is 12 amino acids long. Per germline, CDR1 SGHAT and CDR2 FQNNGV. The CDR3 is CASSLHTDTQYF. The CDR3 DNA reads TGTGCCAGCAGCTTACATACAGATACGCAGTATTTT. Complete variable domain (other parts from reference TRBV11-2 and TRBJ2-3): EAGVAQSPRYKIIEKRQSVAFWCNPISGHATLYWYQQILGQGPKLLIQFQNNGVVDDSQLPKDRFSAERLKGVDSTLKIQPAKLEDSAVYLCASSLHTDTQYFGPGTRLTVL.

The genes are TRBV5-6 and TRBJ2-7; perhaps TRBD1 as D (6 bases). From germline, CDR1 is SGHDT and CDR2 YYEEEE. The CDR3 has 13 residues. V lost 6 bases, J lost 5 bases, and 15 bases lay in between. The CDR3 DNA reads as TGTGCCAGCAAGCAACAGGGTAGGGACGAGCAGTACTTC. Translating it yields CASKQQGRDEQYF.

This chain connects TRBV28 to TRBJ2-7, with 9 bases that match TRBD1. The V gene end was trimmed by 5 bases and the J gene end by 0 bases; junction bases not matched to a gene: 5. The CDR3 runs to 15 residues. Looked up from germline, CDR1 is MDHEN and CDR2 is SYDVKM. CDR3 in DNA: TGTGCCAGCAGTGGGCCGGGACAGGGCTCCTACGAGCAGTACTTC. Its protein is CASSGPGQGSYEQYF.

This chain links TRBV7-3 with TRBJ2-2; the D call may be TRBD1 or TRBD2 (5 bases each). CDR3 length: 16 amino acids. V dropped 5 bases and J dropped 4 bases, with 17 bases sitting between them. Looked up from germline, CDR1 is SGHTA and CDR2 is FQGTGA. CDR3 protein: CASSLTGTGTTGELFF. In DNA form, the CDR3 reads TGTGCCAGCAGCCTCACCGGGACGGGTACCACCGGGGAGCTGTTTTTT. Looking up the rest from reference TRBV7-3 and TRBJ2-2 gives the full variable domain: GAGVSQTPSNKVTEKGKYVELRCDPISGHTALYWYRQSLGQGPEFLIYFQGTGAADDSGLPNDRFFAVRPEGSVSTLKIQRTERGDSAVYLCASSLTGTGTTGELFFGEGSRLTVL.

The genes are TRBV28 and TRBJ2-2; D call uncertain. Germline V lookup: CDR1 MDHEN, CDR2 SYDVKM. V lost 3 bases and J 2 bases, leaving 10 bases between the germline ends. The CDR3 is made up of 15 amino acids. The CDR3 region is CASSLSRSNTGELFF. The CDR3 DNA reads TGTGCCAGCAGTTTGTCGCGCTCAAACACCGGGGAGCTGTTTTTT. Together with reference TRBV28 and TRBJ2-2, the CDR3 gives the full variable domain: DVKVTQSSRYLVKRTGEKVFLECVQDMDHENMFWYRQDPGLGLRLIYFSYDVKMKEKGDIPEGYSVSREKKERFSLILESASTNQTSMYLCASSLSRSNTGELFFGEGSRLTVL.